These 13 T cell receptor beta chains were sequenced from one sample in a study of blood T cell repertoires in COVID-19. Clones were sequenced by immunoSEQ multiplex PCR, and TCRdb holds only the in-frame ones, with some missing. The table includes some 170,000 clones, roughly 89% detected once. The sample was peripheral blood. All receptors come from a woman in her forties or fifties with acute or convalescent COVID-19.

J is TRBJ2-1 and V is TRBV6-5; D uncertain. Germline V lookup: CDR1 MNHEY, CDR2 SVGAGI. V dropped 6 bases and J dropped 14 bases, with 11 bases sitting between them. CDR3 length: 10 amino acids. CDR3 DNA sequence: TGTGCCAGCAGGGGTAGCCGAGAGTTCTTC. It encodes CASRGSREFF.

The chain recombines TRBV7-2 with TRBJ1-1; D unresolved. Trimming took off 1 base at V and 3 bases at J, with 12 bases between the two ends. This CDR3 region has 15 residues. Looked up from germline, CDR1 is SGHTA and CDR2 is FQGNSA. This chain's CDR3 is CASSLGLGGDTEAFF. In nucleotides, the CDR3 is TGTGCCAGCAGCTTAGGCCTGGGCGGGGACACTGAAGCTTTCTTT. The full variable domain, completed using reference TRBV7-2 and TRBJ1-1, is GAGVSQSPSNKVTEKGKDVELRCDPISGHTALYWYRQSLGQGLEFLIYFQGNSAPDKSGLPSDRFSAERTGGSVSTLTIQRTQQEDSAVYLCASSLGLGGDTEAFFGQGTRLTVV.

The chain combines TRBV5-1 with TRBJ1-2; D not certain. From germline, CDR1 is SGHRS and CDR2 YFSETQ. The CDR3 totals 13 residues. V was shortened by 1 base and J by 6 bases, with 10 bases between the two germline ends. CDR3 residues: CASSLRESNGYTF. CDR3 coding DNA: TGCGCCAGCAGCTTGAGGGAGAGTAATGGCTACACCTTC.

This clone appeared a single time. The gene calls are TRBV6-5 and TRBJ1-2; unclear D gene. The CDR3 is made up of 14 amino acids. Germline CDR1 and CDR2: MNHEY and SVGAGI. Trimming took off 6 bases at V and 0 bases at J, with 11 bases between the two ends. For the CDR3, the DNA is TGTGCCAGCAGGCTGTCCCCAGCTAACTATGGCTACACCTTC. Translation gives CASRLSPANYGYTF.

This chain links TRBV4-3 with TRBJ2-7; D may be TRBD2 (5 bases). Germline lookup yields CDR1 LGHNA and CDR2 YSLEER. Deletions cut 4 bases from V and 5 bases from J, with 12 bases between. This CDR3 comprises 13 residues. The CDR3: CASSRQISDEQYF. CDR3 in DNA: TGCGCCAGCAGCCGGCAAATTAGCGACGAGCAGTACTTC.

The genes are TRBV27 and TRBJ2-6; D is undetermined. The CDR3 extends over 17 amino acids. From germline, CDR1 is MNHEY and CDR2 SMNVEV (reference sequence). The ends were cut back, 6 bases at V and 0 bases at J, with 15 bases in the middle. The CDR3 spells CASRQLTSFSGANVLTF. In DNA form, the CDR3 reads TGTGCCAGCAGACAATTAACCTCCTTCTCTGGGGCCAACGTCCTGACTTTC.

For the CDR3, the DNA is TGTGCCACCAGTGATCCCGGTCTACCGGAAGCTTTCTTT. It specifies CATSDPGLPEAFF. This sequence joins TRBV24-1 and TRBJ1-1; the D is unclear. This CDR3 has 13 amino acids. Germline V gene sequence: CDR1 KGHDR, CDR2 SFDVKD. V was trimmed by 3 bases and J by 8 bases, leaving 12 bases between them.

V is TRBV5-4 and J is TRBJ2-7, with TRBD2 identical over 10 bases. CDR1 is SGHNT and CDR2 is YYREEE in the germline V gene (reference sequence). The CDR3 is 14 amino acids. With 1 base clipped from V and 7 bases from J, the junction kept 5 bases outside the gene matches. The CDR3 here is CASSLKVLAGEQYF. CDR3 sequence (DNA): TGTGCCAGCAGCTTGAAGGTACTAGCGGGGGAGCAGTACTTC.

The genes are TRBV6-2 or TRBV6-3 and TRBJ1-5; the D is unclear. V lost 5 bases and J 7 bases, leaving 21 bases between the germline ends. This CDR3 is 16 amino acids long. Germline CDR1 MNHEY, CDR2 SVGEGT. CDR3 bases: TGTGCCAGCAGTCAACCCCGCGGGAGAGTTGGGCAGCCCCAGCATTTT. As protein: CASSQPRGRVGQPQHF.

The CDR3 bases are TGTGCCAGCAGCCAGGGGAAGGGAGCTAATGAAAAACTGTTTTTT. It encodes CASSQGKGANEKLFF. The chain couples TRBV7-2 to TRBJ1-4; possible D gene TRBD1, 6 bases. Germline lookup yields CDR1 SGHTA and CDR2 FQGNSA. The CDR3 covers 15 residues. With 5 bases removed from V and 3 bases from J, the gap between germline ends came to 13 bases.

This clone came up once. The chain is built from TRBV5-5 and TRBJ1-3; D is perhaps TRBD1 (5 bases). There are 11 residues in the CDR3. Trimming stripped 4 bases from V and 8 bases from J, with 7 bases between. In germline, CDR1 is SGHKS, CDR2 YYEKEE (reference sequence). CDR3 coding DNA: TGTGCCAGCAGCCTAGGGGACACCATATATTTT. Translated, it gives CASSLGDTIYF. The variable domain in full, completed from reference TRBV5-5 and TRBJ1-3, reads DAGVTQSPTHLIKTRGQQVTLRCSPISGHKSVSWYQQVLGQGPQFIFQYYEKEERGRGNFPDRFSARQFPNYSSELNVNALLLGDSALYLCASSLGDTIYFGEGSWLTVV.

This chain links TRBV27 with TRBJ2-2; D might be TRBD1 (6 bases). Looked up from germline, CDR1 is MNHEY and CDR2 is SMNVEV (reference sequence). Trimming cost V 6 bases and J 3 bases, with 11 bases left between them. The CDR3 consists of 14 residues. The CDR3 loop is CASRTGPHTGELFF. CDR3 DNA: TGTGCCAGCAGGACAGGTCCCCACACCGGGGAGCTGTTTTTT.

V usage is TRBV29-1 and J usage is TRBJ2-5; no clear D. Germline V gives CDR1 SQVTM, CDR2 ANQGSEA. V was pared by 7 bases and J by 4 bases, with 16 bases between. This CDR3 spans 13 amino acids. Here the CDR3 reads CSGDASSGETQYF. Written as DNA, the CDR3 is TGCAGCGGCGATGCGAGTAGTGGAGAGACCCAGTACTTC.